A selection of T cell receptor beta chains follows, all from one sample in a study of T cell repertoires in cytomegalovirus infection. TCRdb reprocessed the reads via MiXCR and lists one record per CDR3 protein. This repertoire shows 450,000 to 600,000 distinct CDR3 sequences, about 39% found once; its top ten account for about 41%. These receptors' targets are unknown. The material was cultured PBMCs, obtained from culture after CMV antigen stimulation. The receptors stem from a human donor in good health (CMV status not recorded). Some clones in this sample may be carry-over from other donors' samples. The CDR3 runs from the conserved cysteine through the conserved F or W. The D gene is left open where the match is weak. Expanded clones get a size class; other rows say once, few or many, or leave the size out.

CASSPYQASEQYF	TGTGCCAGCAGTCCATACCAAGCAAGCGAGCAGTACTTC	few	TRBV27	TRBJ2-7	.
CASSLGGQAGTSGGDSYEQYF	TGTGCCAGCAGCTTAGGGGGGCAAGCAGGGACTAGCGGGGGGGACTCCTACGAGCAGTACTTC	.	TRBV11-2	TRBJ2-7	TRBD2
CATSRVGLARTGELFF	TGTGCCACCAGCAGAGTGGGACTAGCGCGAACCGGGGAGCTGTTTTTT	.	TRBV15	TRBJ2-2	TRBD2
CASSPWGQPGGTTNEKLFF	TGTGCCAGCAGCCCATGGGGACAGCCAGGCGGTACAACTAATGAAAAACTGTTTTTT	few	TRBV7-9	TRBJ1-4	TRBD1
CASSYSRNTGELFF	TGTGCCAGCAGTTACAGTCGGAACACCGGGGAGCTGTTTTTT	many	TRBV6-5	TRBJ2-2	.
CASRRLAGEWYEQYF	TGTGCCAGCAGGAGATTAGCGGGGGAATGGTACGAGCAGTACTTC	.	TRBV7-2	TRBJ2-7	TRBD2
CASGLATGLARGHEQFF	TGTGCTAGTGGTTTGGCAACAGGACTAGCGAGGGGGCATGAGCAGTTCTTC	.	TRBV12-5	TRBJ2-1	TRBD2
CASSQPRGADTQYF	TGTGCCAGCAGCCAGCCACGGGGGGCAGATACGCAGTATTTT	.	TRBV7-8	TRBJ2-3	TRBD2
CASSLSSRPTTGYPEQYF	TGTGCCAGCAGCTTAAGTTCGCGGCCCACGACAGGGTACCCCGAGCAGTACTTC	.	TRBV7-6	TRBJ2-7	TRBD1
CSARPRDRGTTEAFF	TGCAGTGCTAGACCCCGGGACAGGGGAACCACTGAAGCTTTCTTT	.	TRBV20-1	TRBJ1-1	TRBD1
CASSSNSRQEQYF	TGTGCCAGCAGTTCCAACTCCCGACAGGAGCAGTACTTC	.	TRBV6-6	TRBJ2-7	.
CASSLARFEQYF	TGTGCCAGCAGCTTAGCTCGGTTCGAGCAGTACTTC	.	TRBV11-2	TRBJ2-7	.
CASTRAAGGLYEQYF	TGTGCCAGCACCCGGGCCGCGGGGGGCCTCTACGAGCAGTACTTC	.	TRBV6-1	TRBJ2-7	TRBD2
CASRGGQIYEQYF	TGTGCCAGCAGGGGAGGACAGATCTACGAGCAGTACTTC	once	TRBV6-6	TRBJ2-7	.
CASSQGWEQYF	TGTGCCAGCAGCCAGGGTTGGGAGCAGTACTTC	few	TRBV3-1	TRBJ2-7	.
CAINAYRVRSDEQFF	TGTGCCATCAATGCATACAGGGTGAGGAGCGATGAGCAGTTCTTC	.	TRBV10-3	TRBJ2-1	.
CASTSSGQRHNEQFF	TGTGCCAGTACCAGTTCGGGACAAAGACACAATGAGCAGTTCTTC	.	TRBV19	TRBJ2-1	.
CASSLRGYGNTIYF	TGTGCCAGCAGTTTACGGGGGTACGGAAACACCATATATTTT	once	TRBV12-3/TRBV12-4	TRBJ1-3	.
CASSKWSDTQYF	TGTGCCAGCAGCAAATGGAGCGATACGCAGTATTTT	.	TRBV7-2	TRBJ2-3	.
CASSAVAGAGTGELFF	TGTGCCAGCAGCGCGGTGGCGGGAGCAGGAACCGGGGAGCTGTTTTTT	.	TRBV7-2	TRBJ2-2	TRBD2
CASSLNGLGDQPQHF	TGTGCCAGCAGCCTGAACGGACTTGGGGATCAGCCCCAGCATTTT	.	TRBV12-3/TRBV12-4	TRBJ1-5	.
CASSEASTDTQYF	TGTGCCAGTAGTGAGGCCAGCACAGATACGCAGTATTTT	.	TRBV19	TRBJ2-3	.
CASSQRPGSTDTQYF	TGTGCCAGCAGTCAAAGGCCGGGGAGCACAGATACGCAGTATTTT	.	TRBV6-6	TRBJ2-3	.
CASSLGVAEAFF	TGTGCCAGCAGTTTAGGGGTCGCTGAAGCTTTCTTT	.	TRBV28	TRBJ1-1	.
CASSLRQRQTQYF	TGTGCCAGCAGCTTACGCCAGCGCCAGACCCAGTACTTC	.	TRBV7-9	TRBJ2-5	.
CASSEQGAGYEQYF	TGTGCCAGCAGCGAACAGGGGGCTGGGTACGAGCAGTACTTC	.	TRBV6-2/TRBV6-3	TRBJ2-7	TRBD1
CASSSSPYRQGATDTQYF	TGTGCCAGCAGCTCTAGTCCCTACAGACAGGGGGCAACAGATACGCAGTATTTT	.	TRBV7-6	TRBJ2-3	TRBD1
CASSLPAYEQYF	TGTGCCAGCAGCTTGCCAGCCTACGAGCAGTACTTC	few	TRBV7-2	TRBJ2-7	.
CASRGRRNEKLFF	TGTGCCAGCAGGGGACGGAGAAATGAAAAACTGTTTTTT	few	TRBV27	TRBJ1-4	.
CASSATGTGNGNTIYF	TGTGCCAGCAGCGCGACCGGGACAGGGAATGGAAACACCATATATTTT	once	TRBV9	TRBJ1-3	TRBD1
CASTQVGGPGTEAFF	TGTGCCAGCACCCAGGTCGGGGGGCCGGGCACTGAAGCTTTCTTT	.	TRBV9	TRBJ1-1	.
CASSFRGRAGTDTQYF	TGTGCCAGCAGCTTTCGCGGGAGGGCCGGGACAGATACGCAGTATTTT	.	TRBV7-2	TRBJ2-3	TRBD2
CASSQVAGAGEQYF	TGCGCCAGCAGCCAAGTAGCGGGAGCTGGGGAGCAGTACTTC	.	TRBV4-1	TRBJ2-7	TRBD2
CASSPYTEGADTQYF	TGTGCCAGCAGTCCTTACACGGAGGGAGCAGATACGCAGTATTTT	.	TRBV6-2/TRBV6-3	TRBJ2-3	.
CASSVADGKGGSPLHF	TGTGCCAGCAGCGTAGCAGACGGCAAGGGGGGATCACCCCTCCACTTT	.	TRBV9	TRBJ1-6	.
CASSTYRTHTGELFF	TGTGCCAGCAGTACCTATAGGACACACACCGGGGAGCTGTTTTTT	.	TRBV12-3/TRBV12-4	TRBJ2-2	.
CASSPQQGLKSEQYF	TGTGCCAGCAGCCCACAACAGGGTCTGAAGAGCGAGCAGTACTTC	few	TRBV7-8	TRBJ2-7	.
CASSSANPGGEGANTGELFF	TGTGCCAGCAGCTCGGCTAACCCAGGGGGTGAGGGGGCAAACACCGGGGAGCTGTTTTTT	once	TRBV7-9	TRBJ2-2	TRBD1
CATGPGTGDEKLFF	TGTGCCACCGGACCCGGGACAGGGGATGAAAAACTGTTTTTT	few	TRBV12-3/TRBV12-4	TRBJ1-4	TRBD1
CASSFRLPLSYEQYF	TGTGCCAGCAGCTTCCGCCTACCTCTCTCCTACGAGCAGTACTTC	few	TRBV7-8	TRBJ2-7	.
CASSLVKGGNIQYF	TGTGCCAGCAGCTTAGTCAAGGGGGGAAACATTCAGTACTTC	.	TRBV7-8	TRBJ2-4	.
CASSSRTGSSYEQYF	TGTGCCAGCAGCTCGCGGACAGGGTCCTCCTACGAGCAGTACTTC	.	TRBV7-2	TRBJ2-7	TRBD1
CASSASERETQYF	TGTGCCAGCAGCGCTAGCGAACGGGAGACCCAGTACTTC	few	TRBV7-8	TRBJ2-5	.
CASSLGVNYGYTF	TGTGCCAGCAGCTTAGGGGTTAACTATGGCTACACCTTC	many	TRBV7-9	TRBJ1-2	.
CATQLGRGDYGYTF	TGTGCCACCCAATTGGGGAGGGGTGACTATGGCTACACCTTC	.	TRBV2	TRBJ1-2	.
CAISANPGQGHTGELFF	TGTGCCATCAGCGCAAACCCGGGACAGGGACACACCGGGGAGCTGTTTTTT	few	TRBV10-3	TRBJ2-2	TRBD1
CSARIMWGETQYF	TGCAGTGCCAGAATAATGTGGGGAGAGACCCAGTACTTC	.	TRBV20-1	TRBJ2-5	.